This entry lists 14 T cell receptor beta chains sequenced from one sample in a study of blood T cells in healthy people across ages. Sample-barcoded 5' priming and a J-beta primer mix drove a second PCR of 7 to 11 cycles. From the 5' RACE reads, TCRdb called clonotypes with MiXCR, one entry per CDR3 protein. The sample shows roughly 680,000 distinct CDR3 sequences, about 51% of them seen only once. The material sequenced was blood. All receptors derive from an elderly woman in good health.

The chain uses TRBV3-1 and TRBJ2-5; 9 bases map to TRBD2. The CDR3 spans 16 residues. The J segment lost 5 bases and the V segment lost 4 bases, leaving 11 bases of the junction unmatched. Germline V gives CDR1 LGHDT, CDR2 YNNKEL (reference sequence). The chain's CDR3 is CASSPLLAGLQETQYF. The DNA for the CDR3 is TGTGCCAGCAGCCCCCTACTAGCGGGCCTACAGGAGACCCAGTACTTC.

This clonotype was observed a few times. Compared with germline, one end of the junction differs, possibly owing to a read error. The chain links TRBV9 to TRBJ1-1; TRBD1 agrees at 10 bases. CDR3 length: 14 residues. Germline V CDR1 and CDR2: SGDLS, YYNGEE. CDR3 nucleotides: TGTGCCAGCAGCGCCTCGACAGGGGGCACTGGAGCTTTCTTT. The encoded protein is CASSASTGGTGAFF. Based on the CDR3 plus reference TRBV9 and TRBJ1-1, the full variable domain is DSGVTQTPKHLITATGQRVTLRCSPRSGDLSVYWYQQSLDQGLQFLIQYYNGEERAKGNILERFSAQQFPDLHSELNLSSLELGDSALYFCASSASTGGTGAFFGQGTRLTVV.

This clonotype was found many times. This chain joins TRBV5-1 and TRBJ2-7; D not resolved. The CDR3 contains 13 residues. The V gene lost 4 bases and the J gene lost 1 base, with 9 bases spanning the gap. Germline V lookup: CDR1 SGHRS, CDR2 YFSETQ. The CDR3 DNA reads as TGCGCCAGCAGCAAAGACTCTTCCTACGAGCAGTACTTC. Its protein product is CASSKDSSYEQYF.

This chain links TRBV20-1 with TRBJ2-1; possibly TRBD2 for D (5 bases). The J call may be mistaken, given a closer DNA end match to TRBJ2-7. The CDR3 covers 12 residues. Germline CDR1 is DFQATT and CDR2 is SNEGSKA (reference sequence). The CDR3 is CSARFPGNEQYF. The CDR3 region has the DNA TGCAGTGCTAGATTCCCGGGGAATGAGCAGTACTTC.

The chain is built from TRBV4-2 and TRBJ2-3; a weak D match, TRBD1 (5 bases). CDR3 size: 17 residues. Germline CDR1 is LGHNA and CDR2 is YNFKEQ. Trimming cost V 1 base and J 3 bases, with 17 bases left between them. In DNA, the CDR3 is TGTGCCAGCAGCCAAGGATTGGTGGTAGGGGAAACAGATACGCAGTATTTT. Amino acids: CASSQGLVVGETDTQYF.

Only a few counts were recorded for this clonotype. The chain links TRBV2 to TRBJ2-7; 7 bases are a match to TRBD1. V shed 5 bases and J 3 bases; nucleotides not matched to a gene: 7. The length of the CDR3 is 14 residues. CDR1 is SNHLY, CDR2 FYNNEI, per germline. The CDR3 is CASSRQGGGYEQYF. CDR3 nucleotides: TGTGCCAGCAGTCGACAGGGTGGGGGCTACGAGCAGTACTTC.

This sequence joins TRBV12-3 or TRBV12-4 and TRBJ1-2; D is unclear. The V gene lost 4 bases and the J gene lost 10 bases, with 22 bases spanning the gap. This CDR3 has 15 residues. CDR3 coding DNA: TGTGCCAGCAGTTCGACCGGAGGCCGAGCGTCAGTCTACACCTTC. This translates into CASSSTGGRASVYTF.

The gene calls are TRBV6-5 and TRBJ1-2; D ambiguous. Germline V gene lookup returns CDR1 MNHEY and CDR2 SVGAGI. This CDR3 has 13 amino acids. Trimming stripped 7 bases from V and 6 bases from J, with 15 bases between. The CDR3 bases are TGTGCCAGCATGCCCGGTTGGGTGGATGGCTACACCTTC. Translation gives CASMPGWVDGYTF.

The chain joins TRBV2 to TRBJ2-3; TRBD1 matches at 7 bases. There are 15 residues in the CDR3. Per germline, CDR1 SNHLY and CDR2 FYNNEI. V lost 8 bases to trimming and J lost 4 bases; unmatched junction nucleotides: 12. The CDR3 DNA reads TGTGCCAGCGGCCGGGACAGACCTGGGGCAGATACGCAGTATTTT. The encoded protein is CASGRDRPGADTQYF.

This clonotype was picked up one time. J is TRBJ2-7 and V is TRBV6-6, with TRBD1 matching over 7 bases. Germline V gene lookup returns CDR1 MNHNY and CDR2 SVGAGI (reference sequence). CDR3 size: 15 residues. V lost 10 bases to trimming and J lost 4 bases; unmatched junction nucleotides: 16. DNA for the CDR3: TGTGCCACCTACAAGTCCGGGACAGTCCTATACGAGCAGTACTTC. Protein: CATYKSGTVLYEQYF.

The genes are TRBV6-6 and TRBJ1-2; D call uncertain. This CDR3 comprises 12 residues. V was clipped by 7 bases and J by 1 base, with 7 bases between them. CDR1 is MNHNY and CDR2 is SVGAGI in the germline V gene (reference sequence). The CDR3 coding sequence is TGTGCCAGCACTGAAATTAACTATGGCTACACCTTC. This codes for CASTEINYGYTF.

CDR3 protein: CSAPPQGLRSFF. DNA for the CDR3: TGCAGTGCACCACCACAGGGTCTTAGATCGTTCTTC. The gene calls are TRBV20-1 and TRBJ2-1; possible D gene TRBD1, 6 bases. Deletions cut 6 bases from V and 15 bases from J, with 21 bases between. CDR1 is DFQATT and CDR2 is SNEGSKA in the germline V gene (reference sequence). The CDR3 extends over 12 amino acids.

The chain recombines TRBV10-3 with TRBJ2-5; 9 bases line up with TRBD1. V was pared by 6 bases and J by 3 bases, with 2 bases of the junction left unmatched. This CDR3 region has 13 residues. The V gene's germline CDR1 is ENHRY and CDR2 SYGVKD. CDR3 amino acids: CAIRTGGEETQYF. CDR3 DNA sequence: TGTGCCATCAGGACAGGGGGAGAAGAGACCCAGTACTTC.

The chain is built from TRBV5-1 and TRBJ2-7; possible D gene TRBD1, 5 bases. This CDR3 has 14 amino acids. V was shortened by 4 bases and J by 7 bases, with 18 bases between the two germline ends. Germline CDR1 reads SGHRS; CDR2 reads YFSETQ. DNA of the CDR3: TGCGCCAGCAGCATTAGACAGCAGGGTGGTGAGCAGTACTTC. Amino acid sequence: CASSIRQQGGEQYF.